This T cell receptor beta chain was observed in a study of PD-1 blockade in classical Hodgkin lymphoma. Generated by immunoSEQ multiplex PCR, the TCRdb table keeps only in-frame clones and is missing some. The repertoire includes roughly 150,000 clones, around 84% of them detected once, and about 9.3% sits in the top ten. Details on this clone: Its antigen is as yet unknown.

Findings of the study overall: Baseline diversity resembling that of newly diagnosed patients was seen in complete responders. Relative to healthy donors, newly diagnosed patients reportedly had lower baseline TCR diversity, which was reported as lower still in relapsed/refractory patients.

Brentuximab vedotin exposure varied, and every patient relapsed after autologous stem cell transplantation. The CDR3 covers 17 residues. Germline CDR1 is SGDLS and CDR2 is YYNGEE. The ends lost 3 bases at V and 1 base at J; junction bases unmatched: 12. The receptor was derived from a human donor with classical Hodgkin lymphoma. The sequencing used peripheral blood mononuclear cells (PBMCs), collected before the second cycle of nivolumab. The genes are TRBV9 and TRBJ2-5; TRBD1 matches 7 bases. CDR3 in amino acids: CASSGIRQGSVQETQYF. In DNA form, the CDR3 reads TGTGCCAGCAGCGGTATTAGACAGGGATCAGTCCAAGAGACCCAGTACTTC.